Given below is one T cell receptor beta chain in context. Germline V lookup: CDR1 LNHDA, CDR2 SQIVND (reference sequence). There are 16 residues in the CDR3. Trimming took 4 bases from V and 4 from J, leaving 17 bases between them. This record comes from a study of T cells in Graves' hyperthyroidism and ophthalmopathy. Researchers took RNA transcripts and amplified the TCR beta CDR3 regions from them. The TCR CDR3 first-round RT-PCR relied on the HTBI primer set. TCRdb independently ran MiXCR on the multiplex PCR reads; one entry per CDR3 protein. The sample includes 600,000 or so distinct CDR3 sequences, about 14% of them seen just once.

This receptor was obtained from a woman in her forties or fifties with Graves' ophthalmopathy. Sequenced input: blood. The chain joins TRBV19 to TRBJ2-1; D gene uncertain. As DNA, the CDR3 is TGTGCCAGTAGTACTTATCTCGCGGTCGAATACAATGAGCAGTTCTTC. Amino acid sequence: CASSTYLAVEYNEQFF. Variable domain in full (rest from reference TRBV19 and TRBJ2-1): DGGITQSPKYLFRKEGQNVTLSCEQNLNHDAMYWYRQDPGQGLRLIYYSQIVNDFQKGDIAEGYSVSREKKESFPLTVTSAQKNPTAFYLCASSTYLAVEYNEQFFGPGTRLTVL.